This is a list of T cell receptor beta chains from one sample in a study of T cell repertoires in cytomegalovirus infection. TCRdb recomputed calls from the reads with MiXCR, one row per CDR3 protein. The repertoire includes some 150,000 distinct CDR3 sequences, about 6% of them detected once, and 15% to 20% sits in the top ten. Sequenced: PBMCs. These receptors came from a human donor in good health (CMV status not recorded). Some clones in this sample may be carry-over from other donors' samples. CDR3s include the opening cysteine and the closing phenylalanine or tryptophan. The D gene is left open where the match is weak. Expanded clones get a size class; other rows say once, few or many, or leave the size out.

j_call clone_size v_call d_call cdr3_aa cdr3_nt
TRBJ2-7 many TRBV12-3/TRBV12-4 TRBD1 CASSLALTGDGTYEQYF TGTGCCAGCAGTTTAGCGCTAACAGGGGATGGGACCTACGAGCAGTACTTC
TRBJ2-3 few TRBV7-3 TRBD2 CASSPRWTSSRDTQYF TGTGCCAGCAGCCCTCGTTGGACTAGCTCCAGAGATACGCAGTATTTT
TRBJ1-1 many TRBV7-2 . CASSSAKAFF TGTGCCAGCAGCTCCGCTAAAGCTTTCTTT
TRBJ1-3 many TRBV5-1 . CASSLEAGSGNTIYF TGCGCCAGCAGCTTGGAGGCAGGCTCTGGAAACACCATATATTTT
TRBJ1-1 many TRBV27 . CASRVGVNTEAFF TGTGCCAGCAGGGTAGGGGTGAACACTGAAGCTTTCTTT
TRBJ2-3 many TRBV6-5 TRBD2 CASSYYGLAGGPGDTQYF TGTGCCAGCAGTTACTACGGACTAGCGGGGGGGCCAGGAGATACGCAGTATTTT
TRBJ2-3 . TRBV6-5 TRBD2 CASSYSGTSLATQYF TGTGCCAGCAGTTACAGCGGGACTAGCCTCGCTACGCAGTATTTT
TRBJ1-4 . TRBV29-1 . CSATVAGEKLFF TGCAGCGCGACAGTTGCGGGTGAAAAACTGTTTTTT
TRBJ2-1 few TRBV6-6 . CASSPHLSSPYNEQFF TGTGCCAGCAGTCCACATCTGTCTAGCCCATACAATGAGCAGTTCTTC
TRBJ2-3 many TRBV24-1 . CATSDSVGDIWADTQYF TGTGCCACCAGTGATTCCGTCGGGGACATCTGGGCAGATACGCAGTATTTT
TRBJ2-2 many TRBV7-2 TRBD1 CASSLLGQGNTGELFF TGTGCCAGCAGCTTATTAGGACAGGGAAACACCGGGGAGCTGTTTTTT
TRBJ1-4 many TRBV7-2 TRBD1 CASSVNRGGNEKLFF TGTGCCAGCAGCGTAAACAGGGGGGGCAATGAAAAACTGTTTTTT
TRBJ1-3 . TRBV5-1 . CASSREGVQLGNTIYF TGCGCCAGCAGCCGCGAGGGGGTACAGCTTGGAAACACCATATATTTT